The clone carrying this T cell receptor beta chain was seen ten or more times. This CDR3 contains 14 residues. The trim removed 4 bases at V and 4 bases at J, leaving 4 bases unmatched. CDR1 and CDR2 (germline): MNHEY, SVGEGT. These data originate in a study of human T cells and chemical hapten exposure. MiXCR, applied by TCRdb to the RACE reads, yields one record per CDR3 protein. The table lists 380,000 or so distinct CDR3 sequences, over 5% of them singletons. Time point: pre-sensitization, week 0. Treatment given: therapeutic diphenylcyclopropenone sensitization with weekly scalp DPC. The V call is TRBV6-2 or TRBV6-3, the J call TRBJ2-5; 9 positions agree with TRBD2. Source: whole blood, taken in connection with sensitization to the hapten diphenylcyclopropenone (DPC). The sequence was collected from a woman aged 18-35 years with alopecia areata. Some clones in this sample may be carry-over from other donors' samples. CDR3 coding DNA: TGTGCCAGCAGTTTGCGGGGGGGCCGAGAGACCCAGTACTTC. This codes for CASSLRGGRETQYF.